Included here is one TCR beta chain sequence, with context. The data are from a study of shared clonotypes between healthy human individuals. The genomic DNA of each subset was split evenly across several immunoSEQ plates. This table comes from immunoSEQ multiplex PCR, and its TCRdb copy is limited to in-frame clones, with some not included. The sample has over a million clones; about 75% are singletons. Sequenced input: memory CD4+ T cells sorted from blood. Subset given: CD45RA-negative fraction. The source of this sequence is a young man in good health.

In DNA form, the CDR3 reads TGTGCCAGGGGACTAGCGGGCCTCCAAGAGACCCAGTACTTC. Residues: CARGLAGLQETQYF. The V gene is TRBV2, the J gene TRBJ2-5; TRBD2 aligns across 12 bases. The CDR3 runs 14 residues. V lost 9 bases to trimming and J lost 1 base; unmatched junction nucleotides: 3. Germline CDR1 reads SNHLY; CDR2 reads FYNNEI.